This T cell receptor (beta chain) is drawn from a study of blood T cell repertoires in COVID-19. Study summary: There were acute and convalescent COVID-19 samples, and they came from the United States, Italy and Spain.

The length of the CDR3 is 15 residues. Germline CDR1 and CDR2: SSHAT and FNYEAQ (reference sequence). With 5 bases clipped from V and 5 bases from J, the junction kept 6 bases outside the gene matches. Seattle researchers signed up patients amid active infection and tracked them longitudinally. Only in-frame clones appear in the TCRdb table, and some are missing; sequencing was by immunoSEQ multiplex PCR. In the table there are 100,000 to 150,000 clones, 86% of which are singletons. This sequence originates from a woman aged 70-85 years with COVID-19, enrolled during active disease. This chain joins TRBV7-7 and TRBJ2-5; 12 bases are shared with TRBD2. The specimen sequenced was peripheral blood. The CDR3 loop reads CASSIGLAGRETQYF. Here the CDR3 DNA reads TGTGCCAGCAGCATCGGACTAGCGGGGCGGGAGACCCAGTACTTC.